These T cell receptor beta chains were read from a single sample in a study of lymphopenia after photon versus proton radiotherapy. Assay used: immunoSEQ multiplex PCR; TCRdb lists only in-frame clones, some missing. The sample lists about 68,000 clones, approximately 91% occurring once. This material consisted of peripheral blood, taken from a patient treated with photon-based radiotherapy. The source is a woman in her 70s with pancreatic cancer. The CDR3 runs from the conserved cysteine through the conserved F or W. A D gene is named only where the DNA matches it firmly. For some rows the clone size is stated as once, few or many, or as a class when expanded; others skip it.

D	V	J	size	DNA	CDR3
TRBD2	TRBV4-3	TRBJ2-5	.	TGCGCCAGCAGCCAAGTGAGCGGACTAGCTCACCAAGAGACCCAGTACTTC	CASSQVSGLAHQETQYF
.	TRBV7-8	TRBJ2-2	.	TGTGCCAGCAGCGAACCTGGGACCGGGGAGCTGTTTTTT	CASSEPGTGELFF
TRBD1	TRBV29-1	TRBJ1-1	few	TGCAGCGTTGTGGCAGGGGGGGACACTGAAGCTTTCTTT	CSVVAGGDTEAFF
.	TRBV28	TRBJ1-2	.	TGTGCCAGCAGCTCACCTGGCGGGGGGCAGGGGTATGGCTACACCTTC	CASSSPGGGQGYGYTF
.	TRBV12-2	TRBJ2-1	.	TGTGCAAGTCGCTTATTATCGCGGGAGGGGGCAAAGAAGAGCTCCTACAATGAGCAGTTCTTC	CASRLLSREGAKKSSYNEQFF
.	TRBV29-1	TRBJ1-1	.	TGCAGCGCGGCAGGGCAGGGAGTTTTAGCGAACACTGAAGCTTTCTTT	CSAAGQGVLANTEAFF
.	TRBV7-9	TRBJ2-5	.	TGTGCTAGCAGCTTAGCCGGTGGTCAGGAGACCCAGTACTTC	CASSLAGGQETQYF
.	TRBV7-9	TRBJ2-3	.	TGTGCCAGCAGCTCGAACACCGGAAGGGAGTATTTT	CASSSNTGREYF
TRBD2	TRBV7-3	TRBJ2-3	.	TGTGCCAGCAGCACTAGCGGGGGGGCAGATACGCAGTATTTT	CASSTSGGADTQYF
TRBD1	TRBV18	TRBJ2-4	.	TGTGCCAGCTCAGCTCGCGGGACAGGGGAAAACATTCAGTACTTC	CASSARGTGENIQYF
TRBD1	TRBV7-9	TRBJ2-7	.	TGTGCCAGCAGCTCCGCCGGGACAGGGATCTACGAGCAGTACTTC	CASSSAGTGIYEQYF
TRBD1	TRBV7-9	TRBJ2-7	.	TGTGCCAGCAGCTTACTACAGGGGAACAACGAGCAGTACTTC	CASSLLQGNNEQYF
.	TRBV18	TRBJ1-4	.	TGTGCCAGCTCATTCGACAGCAATGAAAAACTGTTTTTT	CASSFDSNEKLFF
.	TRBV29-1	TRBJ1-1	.	TGCAGCGTGAGGACCCAGTTGAACACTGAAGCTTTCTTT	CSVRTQLNTEAFF
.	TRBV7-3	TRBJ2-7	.	TGTGCCAGCAGCTTAATACACGGGAATGGCGAGCAGTACTTC	CASSLIHGNGEQYF
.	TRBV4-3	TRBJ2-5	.	TGCGCCAGCAGCCAAGATTGGGCGTTACAAGAGACCCAGTACTTC	CASSQDWALQETQYF
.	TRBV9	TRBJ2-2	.	TGTGCCAGCAACGCTGGAGCCGGCGTGCCCAACACCGGGGAGCTGTTTTTT	CASNAGAGVPNTGELFF
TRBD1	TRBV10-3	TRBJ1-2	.	TGTGCCATCAGTGAGTCCTCGGACAGGTGGTATGGCTACACCTTC	CAISESSDRWYGYTF
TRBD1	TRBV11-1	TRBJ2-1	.	TGTGCCAGCAGCAACGACGTGGACAGGCTCTACAATGAGCAGTTCTTC	CASSNDVDRLYNEQFF
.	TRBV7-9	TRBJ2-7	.	TGTGCCAGCAGCTTAGATCACAGGGTAGGCGAGCAGTACTTC	CASSLDHRVGEQYF
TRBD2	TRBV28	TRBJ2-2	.	TGTGCCAGCAGTGGGGGGGGCACCGGGGAGCTGTTTTTT	CASSGGGTGELFF
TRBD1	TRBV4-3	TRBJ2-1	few	TGCGCCAGCAGCCAATCCTGGACAGGGATGAATGAGCAGTTCTTC	CASSQSWTGMNEQFF
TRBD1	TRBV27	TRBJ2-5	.	TGTGCCAGCAGTCCCGGTCGGGGACAGGGGAAAGAGACCCAGTACTTC	CASSPGRGQGKETQYF
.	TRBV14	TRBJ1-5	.	TGTGCCAGCAGCCAAGATCGGGCCCCGGCGGTTTATAGCAATCAGCCCCAGCATTTT	CASSQDRAPAVYSNQPQHF
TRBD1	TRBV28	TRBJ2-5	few	TGTGCCAGCAGTTTGGGACAGCGACTCCAAGAGACCCAGTACTTC	CASSLGQRLQETQYF
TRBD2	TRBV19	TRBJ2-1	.	TGTGCCAGTAACCCTCGGCGGGAGGTAGTAAATGAGCAGTTCTTC	CASNPRREVVNEQFF
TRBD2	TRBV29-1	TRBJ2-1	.	TGCAGCGTCGACCGACTAGCGGGAGTCAACAATGAGCAGTTCTTC	CSVDRLAGVNNEQFF
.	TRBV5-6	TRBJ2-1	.	TGTGCCAGCAGCGACGAATTAGGGGCGTCCTACAATGAGCAGTTCTTC	CASSDELGASYNEQFF
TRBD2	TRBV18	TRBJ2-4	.	TGTGCCAGCTCACCACCCAGCGGGATACAAAACATTCAGTACTTC	CASSPPSGIQNIQYF
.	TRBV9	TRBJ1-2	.	TGTGCCAGCAGCCCAGCGGGGGTACACCACTATGGCTACACCTTC	CASSPAGVHHYGYTF
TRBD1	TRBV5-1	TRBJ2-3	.	TGCGCCAGCAGCGCGCAGGGGGCGGGAGATACGCAGTATTTT	CASSAQGAGDTQYF
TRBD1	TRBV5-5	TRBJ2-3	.	TGTGCCAGCAGCATGGACAGGGGCCGGGATACGCAGTATTTT	CASSMDRGRDTQYF
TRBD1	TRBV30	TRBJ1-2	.	TGTGCCTGCTATCCCGGGACAGATTCGGGGTACTATGGCTACACCTTC	CACYPGTDSGYYGYTF
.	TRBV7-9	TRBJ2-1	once	TGTGCCAGCAGCCGTCGCGCCCAAAGCTCCTACAATGAGCAGTTCTTC	CASSRRAQSSYNEQFF
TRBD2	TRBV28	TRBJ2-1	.	TGTGCCAGCAGTTTTGGGGGGGGAGGGTCCTCCTACAATGAGCAGTTCTTC	CASSFGGGGSSYNEQFF
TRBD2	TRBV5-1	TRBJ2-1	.	TGCGCCAGCAGCCCCATAGCGGGAGCGTCCTACAATGAGCAGTTCTTC	CASSPIAGASYNEQFF
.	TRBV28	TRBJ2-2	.	TGTGCCAGCAGCCTATCCCGGGGGGACAAACGAGTGGAAGACACGAACACCGGGGAGCTGTTTTTT	CASSLSRGDKRVEDTNTGELFF
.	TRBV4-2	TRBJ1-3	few	TGTGCCAGCAGCCAAGATCGGGTGGGTCTCTCTGGAAACACCATATATTTT	CASSQDRVGLSGNTIYF
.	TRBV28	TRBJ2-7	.	TGTGCCAGCAGTTTGAGTAACGGCAAATACGAGCAGTACTTC	CASSLSNGKYEQYF
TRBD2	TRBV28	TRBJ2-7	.	TGTGCCAGCAGTTCTCAGAGGAGCGGGAGGGCCTCTTACGAGCAGTACTTC	CASSSQRSGRASYEQYF
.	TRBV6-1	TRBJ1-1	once	TGTGCCAGCAGTGAAAGGGAAAGGGGCACTGAAGCTTTCTTT	CASSERERGTEAFF
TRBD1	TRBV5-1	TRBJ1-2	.	TGCGCCAGCAGCGTTGGACAGGGCGGCGGCTACACCTTC	CASSVGQGGGYTF
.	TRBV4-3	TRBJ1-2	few	TGCGCCAGCAGCCAAGATCAGGGCAGGGACTATGGCTACACCTTC	CASSQDQGRDYGYTF
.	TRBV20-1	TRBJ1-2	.	TGCAGTGCTAGAGCGGAGAGCTACACCTTC	CSARAESYTF
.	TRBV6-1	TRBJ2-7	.	TGTGCCAGCAGTGAAGCTGCCCCCGAGCAGTACTTC	CASSEAAPEQYF
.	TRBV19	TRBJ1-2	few	TGTGCCAGTAGTATAGTCCACGGGGCTAACTATGGCTACACCTTC	CASSIVHGANYGYTF
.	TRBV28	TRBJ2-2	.	TGTGCCAGCAGTGTCCTTAGCGGGAACACCGGGGAGCTGTTTTTT	CASSVLSGNTGELFF